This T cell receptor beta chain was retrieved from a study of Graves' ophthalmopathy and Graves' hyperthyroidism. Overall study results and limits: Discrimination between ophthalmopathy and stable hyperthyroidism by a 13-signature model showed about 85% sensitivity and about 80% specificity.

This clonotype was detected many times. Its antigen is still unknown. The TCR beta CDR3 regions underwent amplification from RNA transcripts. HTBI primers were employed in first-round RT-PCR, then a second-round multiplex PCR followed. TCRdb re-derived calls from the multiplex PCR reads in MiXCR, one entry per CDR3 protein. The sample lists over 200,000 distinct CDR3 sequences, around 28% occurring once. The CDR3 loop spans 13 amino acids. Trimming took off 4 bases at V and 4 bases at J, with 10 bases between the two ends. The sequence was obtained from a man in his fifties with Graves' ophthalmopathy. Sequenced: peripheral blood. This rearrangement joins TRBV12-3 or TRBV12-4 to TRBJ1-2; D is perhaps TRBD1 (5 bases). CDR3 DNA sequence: TGTGCCAGCAGTTCCCCAGGGATCTATGGCTACACCTTC. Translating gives CASSSPGIYGYTF.